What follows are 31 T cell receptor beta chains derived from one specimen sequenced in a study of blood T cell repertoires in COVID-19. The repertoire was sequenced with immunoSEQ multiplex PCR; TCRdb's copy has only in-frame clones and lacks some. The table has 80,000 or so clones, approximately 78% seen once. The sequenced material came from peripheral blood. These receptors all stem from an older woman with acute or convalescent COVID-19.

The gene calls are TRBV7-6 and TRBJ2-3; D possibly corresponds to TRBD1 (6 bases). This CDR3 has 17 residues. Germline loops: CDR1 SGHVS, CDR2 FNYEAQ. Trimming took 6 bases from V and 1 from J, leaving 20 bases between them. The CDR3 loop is CASSIKTGSSGTDTQYF. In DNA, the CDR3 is TGTGCCAGCAGTATAAAGACAGGTTCCTCCGGCACAGATACGCAGTATTTT.

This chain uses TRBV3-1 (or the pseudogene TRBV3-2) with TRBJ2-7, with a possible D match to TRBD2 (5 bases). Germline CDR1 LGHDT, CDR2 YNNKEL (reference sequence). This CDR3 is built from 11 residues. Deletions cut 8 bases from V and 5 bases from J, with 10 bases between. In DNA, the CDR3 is TGTGCCAGCGGCGGGCTACACGAGCAGTACTTC. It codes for CASGGLHEQYF.

The CDR3 region has the DNA TGCGCCAGCAGCCTCCAAGGGGTCTCAAACGGGGAGCTGTTTTTT. Encoded protein: CASSLQGVSNGELFF. This chain uses TRBV4-1 with TRBJ2-2; D is possibly TRBD1 (5 bases). This CDR3 contains 15 residues. Per the germline V gene, CDR1 is MGHRA and CDR2 is YSYEKL. V gave up 4 bases and J gave up 7 bases, with 16 bases separating them.

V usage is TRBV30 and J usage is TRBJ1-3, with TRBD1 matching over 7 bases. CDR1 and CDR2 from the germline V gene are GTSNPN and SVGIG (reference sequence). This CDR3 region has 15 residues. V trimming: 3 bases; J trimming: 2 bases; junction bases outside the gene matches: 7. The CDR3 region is CAWSDTTGAGNTIYF. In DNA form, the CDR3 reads TGTGCCTGGAGCGATACCACAGGGGCTGGAAACACCATATATTTT.

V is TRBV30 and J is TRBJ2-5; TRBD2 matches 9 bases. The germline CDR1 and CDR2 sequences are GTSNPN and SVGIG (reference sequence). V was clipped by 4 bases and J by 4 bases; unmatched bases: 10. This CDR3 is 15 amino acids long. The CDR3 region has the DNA TGTGCCTGGACAAAAGCGGGAGGAAGGGGAGAGACCCAGTACTTC. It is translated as CAWTKAGGRGETQYF.

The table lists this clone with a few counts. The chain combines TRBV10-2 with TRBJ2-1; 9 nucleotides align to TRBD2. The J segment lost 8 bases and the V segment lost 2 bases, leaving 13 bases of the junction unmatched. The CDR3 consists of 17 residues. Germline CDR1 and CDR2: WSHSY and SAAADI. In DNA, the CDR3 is TGCGCCAGCAGTGAGGAGGGGGTAGGCGGGAGGGAGTATGAGCAGTTCTTC. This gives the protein CASSEEGVGGREYEQFF.

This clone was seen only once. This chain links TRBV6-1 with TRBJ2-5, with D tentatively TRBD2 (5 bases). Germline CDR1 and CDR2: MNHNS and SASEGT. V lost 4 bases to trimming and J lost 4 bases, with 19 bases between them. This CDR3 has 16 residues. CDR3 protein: CASSATSDSIGETQYF. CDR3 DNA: TGTGCCAGCAGTGCAACTTCGGACTCGATAGGAGAGACCCAGTACTTC.

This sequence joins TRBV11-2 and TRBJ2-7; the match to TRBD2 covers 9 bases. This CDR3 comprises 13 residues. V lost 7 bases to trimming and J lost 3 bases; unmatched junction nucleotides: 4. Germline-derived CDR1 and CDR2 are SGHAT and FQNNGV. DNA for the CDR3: TGTGCCAGCAAGGAAGCGGGAGGCTACGAGCAGTACTTC. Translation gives CASKEAGGYEQYF.

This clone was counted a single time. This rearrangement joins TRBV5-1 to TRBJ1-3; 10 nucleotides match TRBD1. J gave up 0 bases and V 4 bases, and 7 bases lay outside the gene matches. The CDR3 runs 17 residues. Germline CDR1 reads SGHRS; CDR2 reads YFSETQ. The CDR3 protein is CASSLRTGGYSGNTIYF. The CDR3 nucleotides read TGCGCCAGCAGCCTGCGGACAGGGGGTTACTCTGGAAACACCATATATTTT.

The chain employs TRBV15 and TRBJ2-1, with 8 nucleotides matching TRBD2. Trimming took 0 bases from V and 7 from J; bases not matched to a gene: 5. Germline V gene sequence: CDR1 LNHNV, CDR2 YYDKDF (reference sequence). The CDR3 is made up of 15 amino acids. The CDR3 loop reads CATSRDPGRVNEQFF. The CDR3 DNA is TGTGCCACCAGCAGAGATCCCGGGAGGGTGAATGAGCAGTTCTTC.

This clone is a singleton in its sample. The CDR3, as DNA: TGTGCCAGTAGTACAAGGGACAGGGGGTACGACGAGCAGTACTTC. This encodes CASSTRDRGYDEQYF. This chain connects TRBV19 to TRBJ2-7; 11 nucleotides line up with TRBD1. J lost 5 bases, V lost 4 bases, and 7 bases had no gene match. CDR1 is LNHDA and CDR2 is SQIVND in the germline V gene (reference sequence). The CDR3 covers 15 residues.

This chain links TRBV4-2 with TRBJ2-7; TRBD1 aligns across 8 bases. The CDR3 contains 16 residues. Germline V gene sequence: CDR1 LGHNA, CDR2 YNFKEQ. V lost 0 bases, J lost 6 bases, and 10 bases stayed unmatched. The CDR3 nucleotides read TGTGCCAGCAGCCAAGATGTGGCAGGGGGCCCCCCCGAGCAGTACTTC. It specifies CASSQDVAGGPPEQYF.

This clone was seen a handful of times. The CDR3 loop is CASSSRGTGGYEQYF. The CDR3 DNA is TGTGCCAGCAGTTCCCGGGGGACAGGGGGCTACGAGCAGTACTTC. This chain connects TRBV28 to TRBJ2-7, with 11 bases identical to TRBD1. The J segment lost 3 bases and the V segment lost 4 bases, leaving 5 bases of the junction unmatched. The CDR3 is 15 residues long. Looked up from germline, CDR1 is MDHEN and CDR2 is SYDVKM.

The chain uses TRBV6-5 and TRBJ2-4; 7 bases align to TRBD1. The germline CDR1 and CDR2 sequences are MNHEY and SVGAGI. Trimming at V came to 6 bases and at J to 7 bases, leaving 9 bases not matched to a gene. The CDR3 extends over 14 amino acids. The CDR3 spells CASSTTGVRNIQYF. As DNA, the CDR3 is TGTGCCAGCAGCACCACAGGGGTGAGGAACATTCAGTACTTC.

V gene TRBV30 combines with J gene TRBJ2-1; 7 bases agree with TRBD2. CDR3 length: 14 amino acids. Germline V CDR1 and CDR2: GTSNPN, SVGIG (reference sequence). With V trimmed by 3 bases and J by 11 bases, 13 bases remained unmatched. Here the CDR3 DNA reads TGTGCCTGGAGCTTAGCGGGCGCCGCCTCCAAGCAGTTCTTC. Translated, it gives CAWSLAGAASKQFF. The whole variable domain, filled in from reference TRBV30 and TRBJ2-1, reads SQTIHQWPATLVQPVGSPLSLECTVEGTSNPNLYWYRQAAGRGLQLLFYSVGIGQISSEVPQNLSASRPQDRQFILSSKKLLLSDSGFYLCAWSLAGAASKQFFGPGTRLTVL.

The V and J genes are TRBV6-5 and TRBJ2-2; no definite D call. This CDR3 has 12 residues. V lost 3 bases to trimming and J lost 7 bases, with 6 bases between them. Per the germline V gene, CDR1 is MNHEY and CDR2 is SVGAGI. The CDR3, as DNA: TGTGCCAGCAGTTATCTATTCGGGGAGCTGTTTTTT. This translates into CASSYLFGELFF.

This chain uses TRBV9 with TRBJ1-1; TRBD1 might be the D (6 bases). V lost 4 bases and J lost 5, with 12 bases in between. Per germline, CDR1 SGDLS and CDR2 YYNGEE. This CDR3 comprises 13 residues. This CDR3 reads CASSTGPRTEAFF. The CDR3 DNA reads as TGTGCCAGCAGCACAGGGCCAAGGACTGAAGCTTTCTTT. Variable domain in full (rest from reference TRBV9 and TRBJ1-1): DSGVTQTPKHLITATGQRVTLRCSPRSGDLSVYWYQQSLDQGLQFLIQYYNGEERAKGNILERFSAQQFPDLHSELNLSSLELGDSALYFCASSTGPRTEAFFGQGTRLTVV.

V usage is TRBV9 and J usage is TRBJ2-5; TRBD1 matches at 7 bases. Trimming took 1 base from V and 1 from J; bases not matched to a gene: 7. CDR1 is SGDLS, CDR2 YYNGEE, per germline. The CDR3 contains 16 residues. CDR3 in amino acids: CASSVQGGGPQETQYF. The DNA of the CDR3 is TGTGCCAGCAGCGTACAAGGGGGCGGACCCCAAGAGACCCAGTACTTC.

The DNA of the CDR3 is TGCAGCCATGAGGAGAACACTGAAGCTTTCTTT. Its translation is CSHEENTEAFF. The chain has TRBV29-1 and TRBJ1-1; D is undetermined. Trimming cost V 8 bases and J 1 base, with 8 bases left between them. The germline CDR1 and CDR2 sequences are SQVTM and ANQGSEA. CDR3 size: 11 residues.

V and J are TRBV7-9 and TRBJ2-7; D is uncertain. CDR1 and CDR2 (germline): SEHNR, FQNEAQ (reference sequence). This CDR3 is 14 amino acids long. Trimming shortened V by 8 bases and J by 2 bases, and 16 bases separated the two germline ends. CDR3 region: CASSPLYPPYEQYF. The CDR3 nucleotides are TGTGCCAGCTCTCCCCTCTACCCCCCCTACGAGCAGTACTTC.

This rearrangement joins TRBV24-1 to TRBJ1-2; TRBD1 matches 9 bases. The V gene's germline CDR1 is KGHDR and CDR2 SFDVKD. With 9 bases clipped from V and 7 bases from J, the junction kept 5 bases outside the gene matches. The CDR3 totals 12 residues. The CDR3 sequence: CATGTGTGGYTF. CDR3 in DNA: TGTGCCACCGGGACAGGGACCGGTGGCTACACCTTC.

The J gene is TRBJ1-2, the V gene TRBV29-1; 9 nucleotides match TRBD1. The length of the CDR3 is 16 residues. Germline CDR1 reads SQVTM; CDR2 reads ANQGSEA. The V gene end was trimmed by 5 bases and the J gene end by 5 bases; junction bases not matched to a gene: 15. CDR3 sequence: CSVSWGTGPLSYGYTF. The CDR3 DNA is TGCAGCGTTTCTTGGGGGACAGGGCCTTTATCGTATGGCTACACCTTC.

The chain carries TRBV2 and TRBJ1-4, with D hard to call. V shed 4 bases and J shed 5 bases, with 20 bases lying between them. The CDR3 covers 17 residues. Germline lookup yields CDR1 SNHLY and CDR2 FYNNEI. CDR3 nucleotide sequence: TGTGCCAGCAGTGTCGCTTTAAGTGGACTTTGGAATGAAAAACTGTTTTTT. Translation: CASSVALSGLWNEKLFF.

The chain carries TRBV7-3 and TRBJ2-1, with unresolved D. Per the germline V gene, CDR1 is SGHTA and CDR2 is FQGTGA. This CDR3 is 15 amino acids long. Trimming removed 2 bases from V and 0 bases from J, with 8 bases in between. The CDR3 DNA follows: TGTGCCAGCAGCTTAGCTCCGAGCTCCTACAATGAGCAGTTCTTC. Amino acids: CASSLAPSSYNEQFF.

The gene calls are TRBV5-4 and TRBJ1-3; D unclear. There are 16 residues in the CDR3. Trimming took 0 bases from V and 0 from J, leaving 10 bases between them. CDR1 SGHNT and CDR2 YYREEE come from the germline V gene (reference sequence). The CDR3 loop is CASSLDRGVSGNTIYF. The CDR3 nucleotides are TGTGCCAGCAGCTTGGATCGCGGAGTCTCTGGAAACACCATATATTTT.

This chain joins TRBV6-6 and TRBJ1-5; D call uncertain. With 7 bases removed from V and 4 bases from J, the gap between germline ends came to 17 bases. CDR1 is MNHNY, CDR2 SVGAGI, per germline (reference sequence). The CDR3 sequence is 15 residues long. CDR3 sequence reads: CASTPRQPTNQPQHF. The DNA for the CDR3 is TGTGCCAGCACCCCGAGGCAGCCAACAAATCAGCCCCAGCATTTT.

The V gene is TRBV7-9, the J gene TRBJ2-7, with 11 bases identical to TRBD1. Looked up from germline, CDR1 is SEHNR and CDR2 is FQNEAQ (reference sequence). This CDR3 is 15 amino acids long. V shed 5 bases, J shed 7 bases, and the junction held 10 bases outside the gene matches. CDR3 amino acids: CASSPRTGGADEQYF. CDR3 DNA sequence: TGTGCCAGCAGCCCAAGGACAGGGGGCGCGGATGAGCAGTACTTC. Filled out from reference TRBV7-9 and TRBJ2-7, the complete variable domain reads DTGVSQNPRHKITKRGQNVTFRCDPISEHNRLYWYRQTLGQGPEFLTYFQNEAQLEKSRLLSDRFSAERPKGSFSTLEIQRTEQGDSAMYLCASSPRTGGADEQYFGPGTRLTVT.

The DNA for the CDR3 is TGTGCCAGCAGCTTAGGTCTAGGGGGCGCGTCGCGGGGTGAGCAGTTCTTC. Amino acids: CASSLGLGGASRGEQFF. The V and J genes are TRBV11-3 and TRBJ2-1; possibly TRBD1 for D (7 bases). The V gene's germline CDR1 is SGHNT and CDR2 YENEEA. The CDR3 has 17 residues. V was trimmed by 1 base and J by 9 bases, leaving 22 bases between them.

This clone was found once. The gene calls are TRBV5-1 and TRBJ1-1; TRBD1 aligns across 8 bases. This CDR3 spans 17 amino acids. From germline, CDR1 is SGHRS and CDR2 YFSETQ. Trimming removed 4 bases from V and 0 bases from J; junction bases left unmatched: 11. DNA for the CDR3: TGCGCCAGCAGCGCCGGAGGGACAGGCGGAATGAACACTGAAGCTTTCTTT. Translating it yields CASSAGGTGGMNTEAFF.

The CDR3, as DNA: TGTGCCAGCAGCCAAGGCGCAATCAGGCCTTGGTTGCGTGAAGCTTTCTTT. Translation gives CASSQGAIRPWLREAFF. The chain recombines TRBV3-1 (or the pseudogene TRBV3-2) with TRBJ1-1, with D unresolved. Per germline, CDR1 LGHDT and CDR2 YNNKEL (reference sequence). The CDR3 extends over 17 amino acids. V lost 1 base and J 7 bases, leaving 22 bases between the germline ends.

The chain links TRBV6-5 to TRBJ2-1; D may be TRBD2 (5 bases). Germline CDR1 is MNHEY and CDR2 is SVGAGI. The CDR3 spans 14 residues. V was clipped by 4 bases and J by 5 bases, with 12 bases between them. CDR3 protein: CASSFDGLDNEQFF. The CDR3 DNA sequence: TGTGCCAGCAGTTTCGACGGACTCGACAATGAGCAGTTCTTC.